This T cell receptor (beta chain) originates from a study of Graves' ophthalmopathy and Graves' hyperthyroidism. Study in general: A follow-up of 18 months without ophthalmopathy meant that hyperthyroidism was stable. Study-wide results and limits: Ophthalmopathy progression predictions by the model showed around 72% specificity and over 60% sensitivity.

RNA transcripts served as template for amplifying TCR beta CDR3 sequences. Second-round multiplex PCR followed a first-round RT-PCR using HTBI primers. Via MiXCR, TCRdb re-called the multiplex PCR reads, giving one row per CDR3 protein. The table includes about 600,000 distinct CDR3 sequences, less than 40% detected once. This clonotype has at least ten counts. Its matching antigen is unknown. This CDR3 is 10 amino acids long. Trimming left V 1 base short and J 7 bases short, with 5 bases between. The germline V gene has CDR1 DFQATT and CDR2 SNEGSKA (reference sequence). Exclusion criteria comprised other autoimmune diseases, uncontrolled infections, pregnancy or lactation in patients. The evidence that diagnosis relied on was clinical symptoms, serum thyroxine, TRAb, thyroid ultrasound and orbital computed tomography.

Material for sequencing was peripheral blood or thyroid tissue (not recorded which). The chain uses TRBV20-1 and TRBJ2-7; D is unclear. This clonotype was obtained from an adult man with Graves' hyperthyroidism. CDR3 loop: CSARGPEQYF. The DNA for the CDR3 is TGCAGTGCTAGAGGTCCGGAGCAGTACTTC.